A few counts support the clone carrying this T cell receptor beta chain. What it binds is unknown. The germline gene is not matched at one end of the junction; a read error may be the cause. One entry per CDR3 protein results from TCRdb running MiXCR on the 5' RACE reads. The sample records roughly 400,000 distinct CDR3 sequences, 20% to 25% being singletons. These data come from a study of CD8 T cells in ankylosing spondylitis. Findings and caveats of the study: Roughly eight highly homologous variants made up a TCR beta motif that seemed to typify ankylosing spondylitis blood. Disease-linked clones displayed a CD8+ phenotype and appeared relatively rarely in peripheral blood.

Germline assignment: CDR1 DFQATT and CDR2 SNEGSKA (reference sequence). The CDR3 contains 11 residues. The chain has TRBV20-1 and TRBJ1-2; 10 bases map to TRBD1. The sample consisted of blood, either unsorted or a sorted T cell fraction (not recorded which). This receptor was identified in a male donor with ankylosing spondylitis. The CDR3: CSAGTGDGCTF. The CDR3 coding sequence is TGCAGTGCGGGGACAGGGGACGGCTGCACCTTC.